The 17 T cell receptor beta chains below come from one sample, sequenced in a study of OX40 agonist ivuxolimab in advanced cancers. Repertoires were generated with immunoSEQ multiplex PCR, while TCRdb's copy carries only in-frame clones and drops some. Of 60,000 to 70,000 clones detected, 70% to 90% appear once; the ten largest clones hold 1.5% to 2%. The source material was CD4+ or CD8+ T cells sorted from blood, sampled in a trial of the OX40 agonist ivuxolimab. The receptors derive from an adult with an advanced solid tumor such as melanoma, head and neck, liver or kidney cancer.

The chain couples TRBV18 to TRBJ1-1; 8 nucleotides align to TRBD1. The CDR3 runs 11 residues. Unmatched junction bases numbered 4, after V lost 5 bases and J lost 11 bases. Germline V CDR1 and CDR2: KGHSH, LQKENI. Here the CDR3 reads CASSNRGEAFF. CDR3 DNA: TGTGCCAGCTCAAACAGGGGGGAGGCTTTCTTT.

The chain links TRBV7-2 to TRBJ1-5; no firm D call. Trimming pared 2 bases from V and 0 bases from J, leaving 8 bases between. CDR1 SGHTA and CDR2 FQGNSA come from the germline V gene. The CDR3 is made up of 15 amino acids. This chain's CDR3 is CASSLYFDSNQPQHF. In nucleotides, the CDR3 is TGTGCCAGCAGCTTATATTTTGATAGCAATCAGCCCCAGCATTTT.

The rearrangement uses TRBV6-6 and TRBJ1-4, with D possibly being TRBD1 (5 bases). V lost 2 bases, J lost 8 bases, and 15 bases lay in between. The CDR3 is made up of 15 amino acids. Germline assignment: CDR1 MNHNY and CDR2 SVGAGI (reference sequence). DNA of the CDR3: TGTGCCAGCAGTTACCAGGGTTTCGCAGGAGAAAAACTGTTTTTT. It specifies CASSYQGFAGEKLFF.

The chain recombines TRBV7-2 with TRBJ2-1, with 7 bases fitting TRBD2. Losses at the gene ends were 5 bases for V and 0 bases for J; bases not matched to a gene: 4. The CDR3 runs to 15 residues. The V gene's germline CDR1 is SGHTA and CDR2 FQGNSA. The CDR3, as DNA: TGTGCCAGCAGCCGCGGGGGAAGCTCCTACAATGAGCAGTTCTTC. It translates to CASSRGGSSYNEQFF.

The chain employs TRBV15 and TRBJ2-1, with D possibly TRBD2 on 7 matching bases. V lost 5 bases to trimming and J lost 0 bases, with 23 bases between them. In germline, CDR1 is LNHNV, CDR2 YYDKDF (reference sequence). This CDR3 spans 19 amino acids. CDR3 DNA sequence: TGTGCCACCAGCGCGAGGGGGGGGAGAAGCGGTAGCTCCTACAATGAGCAGTTCTTC. Its translation is CATSARGGRSGSSYNEQFF.

This clone was detected a few times. This chain uses TRBV27 with TRBJ1-6; D call uncertain. The V gene's germline CDR1 is MNHEY and CDR2 SMNVEV (reference sequence). V lost 5 bases and J 0 bases, leaving 8 bases between the germline ends. There are 15 residues in the CDR3. The CDR3 DNA reads TGTGCCAGCAGTCCGCCAGGCTCCTATAATTCACCCCTCCACTTT. This translates into CASSPPGSYNSPLHF.

The rearrangement links TRBV5-1 to TRBJ2-2; the D is unclear. Trimming shortened V by 6 bases and J by 7 bases, and 7 bases separated the two germline ends. The V gene's germline CDR1 is SGHRS and CDR2 YFSETQ. There are 11 residues in the CDR3. The CDR3 loop reads CASTNLGELFF. The CDR3 nucleotides read TGCGCCAGCACCAATCTCGGGGAGCTGTTTTTT.

This sequence joins TRBV5-1 and TRBJ1-4; D gene ambiguous. The CDR3 sequence is 14 residues long. Trimming cost V 5 bases and J 6 bases, with 14 bases left between them. From germline, CDR1 is SGHRS and CDR2 YFSETQ. The CDR3 nucleotides are TGCGCCAGCAGTATTGAATGGGGAGATGAAAAACTGTTTTTT. It translates to CASSIEWGDEKLFF.

The rearrangement links TRBV28 to TRBJ2-7, with 8 bases identical to TRBD1. Germline values: CDR1 MDHEN, CDR2 SYDVKM. The CDR3 has 14 residues. V dropped 3 bases and J dropped 3; count of bases not matched to a gene: 4. Written as DNA, the CDR3 is TGTGCCAGCAGTTTGACAGGGGAGGACTACGAGCAGTACTTC. It translates to CASSLTGEDYEQYF. The complete variable domain, with remaining parts taken from reference TRBV28 and TRBJ2-7, reads DVKVTQSSRYLVKRTGEKVFLECVQDMDHENMFWYRQDPGLGLRLIYFSYDVKMKEKGDIPEGYSVSREKKERFSLILESASTNQTSMYLCASSLTGEDYEQYFGPGTRLTVT.

This clone occurred a few times. The rearrangement joins TRBV19 to TRBJ2-1, with 7 bases aligning to TRBD2. The trim removed 3 bases at V and 8 bases at J, leaving 1 base unmatched. Germline-derived CDR1 and CDR2 are LNHDA and SQIVND (reference sequence). The CDR3 consists of 12 residues. The CDR3 loop reads CASSMGGDEQFF. DNA of the CDR3: TGTGCCAGTAGTATGGGAGGGGATGAGCAGTTCTTC.

The CDR3, as DNA: TGTGCCTGGAGTGTACGGGGAAAAAACACTGAAGCTTTCTTT. Protein product: CAWSVRGKNTEAFF. The V and J genes are TRBV30 and TRBJ1-1; D is undetermined. The CDR3 is made up of 14 amino acids. Germline values: CDR1 GTSNPN, CDR2 SVGIG (reference sequence). The germline V and J ends were trimmed by 0 bases and 2 bases, with 10 bases remaining between them.

The rearrangement uses TRBV9 and TRBJ2-1, with D tentatively TRBD2 (6 bases). The germline V and J ends were trimmed by 5 bases and 1 base, with 13 bases remaining between them. The CDR3 is 15 residues long. CDR1 is SGDLS, CDR2 YYNGEE, per germline. The CDR3 region is CASSETGLSYNEQFF. In DNA form, the CDR3 reads TGTGCCAGCAGTGAGACGGGACTGTCCTACAATGAGCAGTTCTTC.

The genes are TRBV5-1 and TRBJ2-7; 10 bases are a match to TRBD2. Germline trimming cut 0 bases from V and 6 bases from J; bases unmatched to any gene: 6. This CDR3 contains 15 residues. Germline-derived CDR1 and CDR2 are SGHRS and YFSETQ. CDR3 nucleotides: TGCGCCAGCAGCTTGGAGTCTAGCGGGAGTGGCGAGCAGTACTTC. This encodes CASSLESSGSGEQYF.

The rearrangement uses TRBV6-4 and TRBJ2-5; the D is unclear. V was shortened by 2 bases and J by 5 bases, with 9 bases between the two germline ends. The CDR3 loop spans 13 amino acids. Germline-derived CDR1 and CDR2 are MRHNA and SNTAGT. The CDR3 region has the DNA TGTGCCAGCAGTGACCTTCCCCCTGAGACCCAGTACTTC. It translates to CASSDLPPETQYF.

This chain links TRBV4-3 with TRBJ1-2; TRBD1 is a possible D gene (6 bases). V was cut by 0 bases and J by 5 bases, with 10 bases left in between. CDR1 LGHNA and CDR2 YSLEER come from the germline V gene. This CDR3 has 14 amino acids. CDR3 sequence reads: CASSQEIGQYGYTF. As DNA, the CDR3 is TGCGCCAGCAGCCAAGAAATAGGACAGTATGGCTACACCTTC.

The genes are TRBV5-1 and TRBJ2-3; D remains ambiguous. CDR3 size: 15 residues. V lost 4 bases and J 0 bases, leaving 12 bases between the germline ends. CDR1 SGHRS and CDR2 YFSETQ come from the germline V gene. CDR3 nucleotides: TGCGCCAGCAGCCGCGTGGACGGAAGCACAGATACGCAGTATTTT. Translated: CASSRVDGSTDTQYF.

CDR3 in amino acids: CASSSRTSASYEQYF. The CDR3 coding sequence is TGTGCCAGCAGCTCTCGGACTAGCGCTAGCTACGAGCAGTACTTC. The V call is TRBV7-2, the J call TRBJ2-7, with 9 bases identical to TRBD2. With 4 bases clipped from V and 3 bases from J, the junction kept 7 bases outside the gene matches. The germline V gene has CDR1 SGHTA and CDR2 FQGNSA. The length of the CDR3 is 15 residues.